One and the same sample provided the 17 T cell receptor beta chains below, sequenced in a study of radiation and T cells in renal cell carcinoma (dated by TCRdb to the early 2020s). The library was made by the immunoSEQ multiplex PCR assay. TCRdb re-hosts the immuneACCESS table, in-frame sequences only. Its copies lack some clones; in the studies checked, an unresolved V gene accounts for under half of them, and the cause for the rest is not known. This sample is represented by 70,000 to 100,000 clones; roughly 85% of them were singletons. Jointly, the top ten make up about 22% of the sample. Explained via the paper, the time point label denotes: blood 2 weeks post-SBRT. Interpreted using the paper, the treatment or condition label stands for: 15 Gy SBRT to primary tumor, nephrectomy 4 weeks later. The sequencing here drew on blood, taken from a patient whose treatment included radiotherapy and nephrectomy. Receptors originate from a woman aged 50 to 60 with renal cell carcinoma.

This chain connects TRBV9 to TRBJ2-1, with a tentative D call TRBD2 (6 bases). CDR3 length equals 14 residues. Trimming stripped 0 bases from V and 8 bases from J, with 12 bases between. Germline V lookup: CDR1 SGDLS, CDR2 YYNGEE. The CDR3 nucleotides read TGTGCCAGCAGCGTAGCCCCCCTAGCGCATGAGCAGTTCTTC. This encodes CASSVAPLAHEQFF.

This chain uses TRBV19 with TRBJ2-1, with 10 bases aligning to TRBD2. Unmatched junction bases numbered 2, after V lost 1 base and J lost 2 bases. The CDR3 is 16 residues long. The germline gives CDR1 LNHDA, CDR2 SQIVND (reference sequence). In DNA, the CDR3 is TGTGCCAGTAGTATAGCAGGGACTAGCGCCTACAATGAGCAGTTCTTC. Its translation: CASSIAGTSAYNEQFF.

This clone was observed a single time. V and J are TRBV11-2 and TRBJ1-2; 7 bases fit TRBD1. The J segment lost 2 bases and the V segment lost 0 bases, leaving 3 bases of the junction unmatched. Germline values: CDR1 SGHAT, CDR2 FQNNGV. The CDR3 is 15 amino acids. Here the CDR3 DNA reads TGTGCCAGCAGCTTAGATCGGGGACAGAACTATGGCTACACCTTC. This encodes CASSLDRGQNYGYTF.

The CDR3 loop reads CASSPYASGTTDTQYF. DNA for the CDR3: TGTGCCAGCAGCCCATACGCTAGCGGGACCACAGATACGCAGTATTTT. V gene TRBV9 combines with J gene TRBJ2-3, with 9 bases that match TRBD2. V lost 4 bases and J lost 2; bases outside the gene matches: 8. The CDR3 is 16 amino acids. Per the germline V gene, CDR1 is SGDLS and CDR2 is YYNGEE.

The V and J genes are TRBV9 and TRBJ2-7; D remains unclear. V was trimmed by 2 bases and J by 0 bases, leaving 6 bases between them. Germline V CDR1 and CDR2: SGDLS, YYNGEE. This CDR3 has 13 residues. CDR3 bases: TGTGCCAGCAGCGTGAGTCCCTCCTACGAGCAGTACTTC. Translating it yields CASSVSPSYEQYF.

The chain carries TRBV6-6 and TRBJ2-7; D assignment may be TRBD1 or TRBD2 (7 bases each). CDR3 length: 13 amino acids. CDR1 and CDR2 from the germline V gene are MNHNY and SVGAGI (reference sequence). V shed 5 bases and J shed 6 bases, with 14 bases lying between them. The CDR3 region has the DNA TGTGCCAGCAGTGTACAGGGGAGGGGCGAGCAGTACTTC. Encoded protein: CASSVQGRGEQYF.

The CDR3 is CASSLIGTGAYEQYF. The CDR3 nucleotides are TGTGCCAGCAGCTTGATCGGGACAGGAGCGTACGAGCAGTACTTC. The rearrangement links TRBV11-2 to TRBJ2-7; 8 bases are a match to TRBD1. The V segment lost 3 bases and the J segment 4 bases; nucleotides outside the gene matches: 8. Germline CDR1 and CDR2: SGHAT and FQNNGV. The CDR3 runs 15 residues.

The V gene is TRBV2, the J gene TRBJ2-2; D possibly corresponds to TRBD1 (7 bases). Trimming took off 9 bases at V and 2 bases at J, with 16 bases between the two ends. Germline V gene lookup returns CDR1 SNHLY and CDR2 FYNNEI. The CDR3 loop spans 15 amino acids. DNA of the CDR3: TGTGCCAGAGGTCGGACAGGACTAAACACCGGGGAGCTGTTTTTT. This codes for CARGRTGLNTGELFF.

V gene TRBV4-1 combines with J gene TRBJ2-5; the match to TRBD2 covers 7 bases. Trimming took 1 base from V and 1 from J; bases not matched to a gene: 12. CDR1 is MGHRA, CDR2 YSYEKL, per germline. There are 18 residues in the CDR3. CDR3 coding DNA: TGCGCCAGCAGCCAAGTTTCTTCCCTGGCGGGAGCCCAAGAGACCCAGTACTTC. This translates into CASSQVSSLAGAQETQYF.

The chain has TRBV7-9 and TRBJ2-1; 13 positions agree with TRBD2. Trimming removed 1 base from V and 8 bases from J; junction bases left unmatched: 8. This CDR3 spans 17 amino acids. CDR1 is SEHNR and CDR2 is FQNEAQ in the germline V gene (reference sequence). This CDR3 is CASSLGFGLAGVDEQFF. The CDR3 DNA is TGTGCCAGCAGCTTAGGTTTCGGACTAGCGGGAGTCGATGAGCAGTTCTTC.

The chain joins TRBV18 to TRBJ2-5; 10 bases map to TRBD2. The length of the CDR3 is 17 residues. Looked up from germline, CDR1 is KGHSH and CDR2 is LQKENI. The V segment lost 1 base and the J segment 5 bases; nucleotides outside the gene matches: 10. The DNA of the CDR3 is TGTGCCAGCTCACCACGTGATAGCGGGAGGAGATCGGAGACCCAGTACTTC. Translating gives CASSPRDSGRRSETQYF. The full variable domain, rest sourced from reference TRBV18 and TRBJ2-5, is NAGVMQNPRHLVRRRGQEARLRCSPMKGHSHVYWYRQLPEEGLKFMVYLQKENIIDESGMPKERFSAEFPKEGPSILRIQQVVRGDSAAYFCASSPRDSGRRSETQYFGPGTRLLVL.

The chain employs TRBV10-3 and TRBJ2-7; 9 bases are a match to TRBD1. CDR1 is ENHRY, CDR2 SYGVKD, per germline. The J segment lost 5 bases and the V segment lost 5 bases, leaving 10 bases of the junction unmatched. The CDR3 has 15 amino acids. The CDR3 is CAISSGTGYTDEQYF. The CDR3 DNA is TGTGCCATCAGTTCCGGGACAGGGTACACCGACGAGCAGTACTTC.

This clone was seen a single time. The chain recombines TRBV19 with TRBJ2-7; weak D call: TRBD2 (7 bases). The CDR3 extends over 14 amino acids. Germline V gives CDR1 LNHDA, CDR2 SQIVND (reference sequence). V gave up 1 base and J gave up 2 bases, with 9 bases separating them. The CDR3 here is CASSIGGGTYEQYF. CDR3 nucleotides: TGTGCCAGTAGTATAGGCGGGGGCACCTACGAGCAGTACTTC.

In nucleotides, the CDR3 is TGTGCCAGCAGCCAAATGACAGGGAACAACTATGGCTACACCTTC. Its translation: CASSQMTGNNYGYTF. The chain joins TRBV7-2 to TRBJ1-2; TRBD1 agrees at 7 bases. Germline CDR1 is SGHTA and CDR2 is FQGNSA. The CDR3 has 15 residues. Trimming took 5 bases from V and 2 from J; bases not matched to a gene: 8. The full variable domain, completed using reference TRBV7-2 and TRBJ1-2, is GAGVSQSPSNKVTEKGKDVELRCDPISGHTALYWYRQSLGQGLEFLIYFQGNSAPDKSGLPSDRFSAERTGGSVSTLTIQRTQQEDSAVYLCASSQMTGNNYGYTFGSGTRLTVV.

This clone is a singleton in its sample. The rearrangement uses TRBV4-2 and TRBJ2-1; 11 bases match TRBD2. The germline V gene encodes CDR1 LGHNA and CDR2 YNFKEQ. Losses at the gene ends were 4 bases for V and 10 bases for J; bases not matched to a gene: 12. CDR3 length equals 16 residues. CDR3 amino acids: CASSPAGTSGLVEQFF. The CDR3 nucleotides are TGTGCCAGCAGCCCCGCCGGGACTAGCGGTCTCGTAGAGCAGTTCTTC.

The V gene is TRBV28, the J gene TRBJ2-2; D possibly matches TRBD1 or TRBD2 (5 bases each). This CDR3 comprises 12 residues. Germline CDR1 and CDR2: MDHEN and SYDVKM. The V end was cut by 6 bases, the J end by 8 bases, with 10 bases between. The CDR3 region has the DNA TGTGCCAGCAGGGGGCGGGCGGGGGAGCTGTTTTTT. Its protein product is CASRGRAGELFF.

This chain uses TRBV7-2 with TRBJ2-7; TRBD2 might be the D (7 bases). The CDR3 has 13 amino acids. V was pared by 0 bases and J by 6 bases, with 9 bases between. Per the germline V gene, CDR1 is SGHTA and CDR2 is FQGNSA. The CDR3, as DNA: TGTGCCAGCAGCTTAGCAGGGGGGGGCGAGCAGTACTTC. The encoded protein is CASSLAGGGEQYF.